The present T cell receptor beta chain was sequenced within a study of cytomegalovirus exposure and HLA in healthy donors. General study findings and limits: An assumption of roughly uniform sequencing depth across donors underlay the presence/absence analyses. Associated with HLA alleles at 0.05 false discovery rate in a later analysis were over 15,000 TCR beta sequences.

Researchers ran the PCR with 60 Vbeta and 13 Jbeta primers. Methods used by the authors: An analysis that came later counted some 85 million unique TCR beta chains, approximately 9.9 million shared. The assay was immunoSEQ multiplex PCR, and TCRdb's table has in-frame clones only and misses some. Clone size and V and J calls were adopted from that table, with D and trimming inferred from the DNA. The table records 150,000 to 200,000 clones, around 81% of them present only once. There are 16 residues in the CDR3. Losses at the gene ends were 4 bases for V and 5 bases for J; bases not matched to a gene: 11. In germline, CDR1 is LNHDA, CDR2 SQIVND (reference sequence). Everyone who donated was a healthy bone marrow donor. A word on this clone: Its target is not known.

The chain is built from TRBV19 and TRBJ1-2, with TRBD1 identical over 9 bases. This receptor was obtained from a man aged 18 to 35 in good health and CMV-seronegative. Sequencing was performed on PBMCs. As DNA, the CDR3 is TGTGCCAGTAGTAGAACCGGACAGGGGCTTTTTTATGGCTACACCTTC. Translating gives CASSRTGQGLFYGYTF.